A single sample is the source of the 5 T cell receptor beta chains below, sequenced in a study of breast tumors, draining lymph nodes, adjacent tissues. Breast cancer patients provided tissue from their axillary draining lymph nodes. TCRdb re-analysed the multiplex PCR reads in MiXCR, keeping a single row per CDR3 protein. The table includes 150,000 to 200,000 distinct CDR3 sequences, roughly a third detected once. Sequencing used axillary lymph node tissue. These receptor sequences come from a female donor with breast cancer. Some clones in this sample may be carry-over from other donors' samples.

To note about this clonotype: This may stem from a read error, because a much larger clone lies one nucleotide away. The chain combines TRBV25-1 with TRBJ2-7; TRBD1 aligns across 9 bases. Trimming cost V 6 bases and J 4 bases; bases outside gene matches: 13. The CDR3 runs 16 residues. Germline values: CDR1 MGHDK, CDR2 SYGVNS. The CDR3 loop is CASSPQGGQGWYEQYF. CDR3 DNA sequence: TGTGCCAGCAGCCCTCAGGGGGGACAGGGATGGTACGAGCAGTACTTC.

The rearrangement links TRBV6-6 to TRBJ1-5, with D maybe TRBD1 (5 bases). Trimming left V 5 bases short and J 11 bases short, with 25 bases between. CDR3 length: 16 amino acids. Per the germline V gene, CDR1 is MNHNY and CDR2 is SVGAGI (reference sequence). CDR3 DNA: TGTGCCAGCAGTCATGGGGGTAGGGGCGAATCGGAGACCCAGCATTTT. Its protein product is CASSHGGRGESETQHF.

The CDR3 nucleotides are TGTGCCAGCAGCTTAGTTCGGGGAGGAGACAGACGAAACATTCAGTACTTC. As protein: CASSLVRGGDRRNIQYF. The genes are TRBV7-8 and TRBJ2-4, with D perhaps TRBD2 (6 bases). Trimming shortened V by 1 base and J by 6 bases, and 19 bases separated the two germline ends. The CDR3 loop spans 17 amino acids. Germline V CDR1 and CDR2: SGHVS, FQNEAQ. Full variable domain (remainder filled in from reference TRBV7-8 and TRBJ2-4): GAGVSQSPRYKVAKRGQDVALRCDPISGHVSLFWYQQALGQGPEFLTYFQNEAQLDKSGLPSDRFFAERPEGSVSTLKIQRTQQEDSAVYLCASSLVRGGDRRNIQYFGAGTRLSVL.

This clonotype was seen repeatedly, ten times or more. The chain has TRBV19 and TRBJ1-3; 9 bases fit TRBD1. CDR1 and CDR2 (germline): LNHDA, SQIVND (reference sequence). CDR3 length: 14 residues. V was pared by 7 bases and J by 5 bases, with 6 bases of the junction left unmatched. The chain's CDR3 is CASMVGQGRNTIYF. DNA of the CDR3: TGTGCCAGTATGGTCGGACAGGGGAGAAACACCATATATTTT.

This clonotype was detected many times. The chain has TRBV30 and TRBJ2-7; 9 nucleotides line up with TRBD2. The V segment lost 0 bases and the J segment 4 bases; nucleotides outside the gene matches: 10. CDR1 and CDR2 from the germline V gene are GTSNPN and SVGIG (reference sequence). The CDR3 covers 16 residues. CDR3 nucleotide sequence: TGTGCCTGGAGTGTACGGGCTAGCGGGACGCCTTACGAGCAGTACTTC. This encodes CAWSVRASGTPYEQYF.